Below, 20 T cell receptor beta chains from the same sample are listed, as sequenced in a study of blood T cells in healthy people across ages. It was with a sample-barcoded 5' primer and a J-beta primer mix that a second PCR of roughly 6 to 11 cycles was run. TCRdb ran MiXCR on the 5' RACE reads and lists one entry per CDR3 protein. The repertoire holds hundreds of thousands of distinct CDR3 sequences, around three fifths seen once, with 35% to 40% in the top ten. Sequencing was performed on blood. These receptor sequences come from a man aged 60 to 69 in good health.

This clonotype was counted between two and nine times. V is TRBV7-9 and J is TRBJ2-3, with D possibly being TRBD1 (5 bases). This CDR3 is built from 15 residues. Germline loops: CDR1 SEHNR, CDR2 FQNEAQ (reference sequence). Deletions cut 5 bases from V and 4 bases from J, with 16 bases between. CDR3 in DNA: TGTGCCAGCAGCCCAGGACAAGTCGGCGCAGATACGCAGTATTTT. Translated, it gives CASSPGQVGADTQYF.

V is TRBV2 and J is TRBJ2-3; 9 nucleotides agree with TRBD2. The V gene's germline CDR1 is SNHLY and CDR2 FYNNEI. The CDR3 has 15 amino acids. With V trimmed by 6 bases and J by 8 bases, 12 bases remained unmatched. The CDR3 here is CASSATSGGGVTQYF. CDR3 sequence (DNA): TGTGCCAGCAGCGCGACTAGCGGAGGAGGGGTTACGCAGTATTTT.

The chain combines TRBV25-1 with TRBJ2-4; D perhaps matches TRBD1 (5 bases). The J call may be in error: the DNA end matches TRBJ2-7 better. This CDR3 contains 11 residues. Germline CDR1 is MGHDK and CDR2 is SYGVNS. The CDR3 sequence is CASAGYYEQYF. CDR3 coding DNA: TGTGCCAGCGCAGGGTACTACGAGCAGTACTTC.

This sequence joins TRBV12-3 or TRBV12-4 and TRBJ1-5, with D possibly being TRBD1 (5 bases). The germline V and J ends were trimmed by 3 bases and 7 bases, with 13 bases remaining between them. CDR3 length: 14 residues. CDR3 residues: CASSLGGTTQPQHF. In DNA form, the CDR3 reads TGTGCCAGCAGTTTGGGGGGGACGACGCAGCCCCAGCATTTT.

This chain joins TRBV13 and TRBJ2-3, with D perhaps TRBD2 (7 bases). V dropped 3 bases and J dropped 2 bases, with 18 bases sitting between them. The CDR3 is made up of 17 amino acids. Germline values: CDR1 PRHDT, CDR2 FYEKMQ (reference sequence). The CDR3 region is CASSFGGGGGFTDTQYF. CDR3 in DNA: TGTGCCAGCAGCTTTGGGGGAGGGGGGGGTTTCACAGATACGCAGTATTTT.

Turning to this clonotype: Germline is not matched at one junction end, which may reflect a read error. The rearrangement joins TRBV6-6 to TRBJ2-3; maybe TRBD1 (6 bases). The CDR3 runs to 15 residues. The germline V gene encodes CDR1 MNHNY and CDR2 SVGAGI (reference sequence). The CDR3 loop is CVSSSEGEFTDTQYF. The CDR3 DNA reads TGTGTCAGCAGTTCCGAGGGGGAGTTCACAGATACGCAGTATTTT.

This clonotype showed up just a few times. The CDR3 sequence: CASSQSGTSGGEETQYF. CDR3 in DNA: TGCGCCAGCAGCCAATCCGGGACTAGCGGGGGTGAAGAGACCCAGTACTTC. This chain uses TRBV4-1 with TRBJ2-5, with 14 bases aligning to TRBD2. This CDR3 has 17 residues. V lost 2 bases, J lost 3 bases, and 5 bases stayed unmatched. Germline-derived CDR1 and CDR2 are MGHRA and YSYEKL.

The chain recombines TRBV10-3 with TRBJ1-1; no definite D call. The V end was cut by 5 bases, the J end by 6 bases, with 13 bases between. Germline CDR1 and CDR2: ENHRY and SYGVKD. The CDR3 covers 13 residues. CDR3 region: CAISPPQQSEAFF. The CDR3 nucleotides read TGTGCCATCAGTCCCCCCCAGCAGTCTGAAGCTTTCTTT.

The chain is built from TRBV6-5 and TRBJ2-3; 8 bases fit TRBD2. V shed 4 bases, J shed 8 bases, and the junction held 11 bases outside the gene matches. There are 15 residues in the CDR3. Per the germline V gene, CDR1 is MNHEY and CDR2 is SVGAGI. CDR3 in amino acids: CASSWDGGAPGTQYF. As DNA, the CDR3 is TGTGCCAGCAGTTGGGACGGGGGGGCTCCTGGTACGCAGTATTTT.

The gene calls are TRBV12-3 or TRBV12-4 and TRBJ1-5, with 7 bases matching TRBD1. After removal of 1 base from V and 5 bases from J, the junction contained 14 bases not matched to a gene. The CDR3 loop spans 18 amino acids. CDR3 DNA: TGTGCCAGCAGTTTAGAACAGGGGTCCGCCGCTTCCCATCAGCCCCAGCATTTT. It translates to CASSLEQGSAASHQPQHF.

This chain links TRBV20-1 with TRBJ2-5, with D possibly TRBD2 on 5 matching bases. The length of the CDR3 is 13 residues. The V gene's germline CDR1 is DFQATT and CDR2 SNEGSKA (reference sequence). The germline V and J ends were trimmed by 6 bases and 1 base, with 12 bases remaining between them. The CDR3 bases are TGCAGTGCAGCAAAAGGGAGCCAAGAGACCCAGTACTTC. This encodes CSAAKGSQETQYF.

This clonotype turned up a few times. V usage is TRBV20-1 and J usage is TRBJ2-3; 7 bases are a match to TRBD2. The CDR3 sequence is 14 residues long. Trimming removed 5 bases from V and 0 bases from J; junction bases left unmatched: 5. The V gene's germline CDR1 is DFQATT and CDR2 SNEGSKA (reference sequence). The CDR3 coding sequence is TGCAGTGCTGTAAGCGGGGCAAGCACAGATACGCAGTATTTT. Translating gives CSAVSGASTDTQYF.

The genes are TRBV25-1 and TRBJ1-2; D remains ambiguous. From germline, CDR1 is MGHDK and CDR2 SYGVNS. The V gene lost 1 base and the J gene lost 4 bases, with 10 bases spanning the gap. The CDR3 sequence is 14 residues long. The CDR3: CASSEWRQSYGYTF. The DNA of the CDR3 is TGTGCCAGCAGTGAATGGCGGCAGAGCTATGGCTACACCTTC.

This clonotype was seen more than once but under ten times. V is TRBV29-1 and J is TRBJ1-2, with D perhaps TRBD1 (6 bases). The length of the CDR3 is 11 residues. CDR1 and CDR2 from the germline V gene are SQVTM and ANQGSEA. Deletions cut 6 bases from V and 9 bases from J, with 14 bases between. CDR3 coding DNA: TGCAGCGTGGACAGTTTCGGAAGCTACACCTTC. Translated, it gives CSVDSFGSYTF.

V is TRBV6-1 and J is TRBJ2-1; the D gene could be TRBD1 or TRBD2 (5 bases each). This CDR3 is built from 13 residues. Per the germline V gene, CDR1 is MNHNS and CDR2 is SASEGT. V was cut by 4 bases and J by 13 bases, with 17 bases left in between. For the CDR3, the DNA is TGTGCCAGCAGTGGAGAGGGACGCGTCCTTCAGTTCTTC. Residues: CASSGEGRVLQFF.

The DNA for the CDR3 is TGCAGTGCGACCATTAGAGGACAGCCCCAAGAGACCCAGTACTTC. Protein: CSATIRGQPQETQYF. This chain links TRBV20-1 with TRBJ2-7; TRBD1 is a possible D gene (6 bases). TRBJ2-5 matches the DNA end more closely, so the J call is doubtful. The CDR3 extends over 15 amino acids. Germline V gives CDR1 DFQATT, CDR2 SNEGSKA (reference sequence).

The rearrangement uses TRBV4-1 and TRBJ1-5; no clear D. Germline assignment: CDR1 MGHRA and CDR2 YSYEKL. The V end was cut by 4 bases, the J end by 7 bases, with 11 bases between. This CDR3 spans 13 amino acids. The CDR3 DNA reads as TGCGCCAGCAGCCCTGAACCCCTCCAGCCCCAGCATTTT. It codes for CASSPEPLQPQHF.

This clonotype was seen a few times. The chain uses TRBV7-2 and TRBJ2-1; 15 positions agree with TRBD2. The V gene end was trimmed by 3 bases and the J gene end by 5 bases; junction bases not matched to a gene: 5. CDR3 size: 17 residues. The germline CDR1 and CDR2 sequences are SGHTA and FQGNSA. As DNA, the CDR3 is TGTGCCAGCAGCTTCCCGGGACTAGCGGGGGGAGACAATGAGCAGTTCTTC. Translating it yields CASSFPGLAGGDNEQFF.

A note on this clonotype: A much larger clone sits a single nucleotide away, making a read error possible. As DNA, the CDR3 is TGTGCCACCAGCAGTGTGAGAATACAAGAGACCCAGTACTTC. Its translation is CATSSVRIQETQYF. The V call is TRBV15, the J call TRBJ2-5, with D unresolved. The CDR3 sequence is 14 residues long. CDR1 and CDR2 from the germline V gene are LNHNV and YYDKDF (reference sequence). Trimming stripped 3 bases from V and 2 bases from J, with 10 bases between.

The table lists this clonotype with a few counts. This rearrangement joins TRBV20-1 to TRBJ2-1; TRBD2 matches 10 bases. The CDR3 is 14 residues long. Germline V gives CDR1 DFQATT, CDR2 SNEGSKA (reference sequence). V dropped 5 bases and J dropped 10; count of bases not matched to a gene: 11. CDR3: CSAPAQPGLAEQFF. The DNA of the CDR3 is TGCAGTGCTCCTGCCCAACCGGGACTAGCGGAGCAGTTCTTC.